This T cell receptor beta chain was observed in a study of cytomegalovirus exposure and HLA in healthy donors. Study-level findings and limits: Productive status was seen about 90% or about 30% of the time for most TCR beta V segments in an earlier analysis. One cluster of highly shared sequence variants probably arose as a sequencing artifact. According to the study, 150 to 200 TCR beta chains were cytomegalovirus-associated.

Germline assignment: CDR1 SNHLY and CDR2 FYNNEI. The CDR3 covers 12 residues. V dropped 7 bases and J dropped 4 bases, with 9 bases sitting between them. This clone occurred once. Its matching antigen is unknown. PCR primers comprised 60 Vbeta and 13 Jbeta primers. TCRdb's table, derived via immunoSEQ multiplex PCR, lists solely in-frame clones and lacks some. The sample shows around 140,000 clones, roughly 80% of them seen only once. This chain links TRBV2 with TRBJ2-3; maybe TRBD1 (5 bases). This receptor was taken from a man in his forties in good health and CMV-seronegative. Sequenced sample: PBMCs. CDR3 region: CASKQGADTQYF. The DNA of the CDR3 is TGTGCCAGCAAACAAGGGGCAGATACGCAGTATTTT.